These 18 T cell receptor beta chains share one sample of origin, sequenced in a study of CD8 T cells in ankylosing spondylitis. Study findings and constraints: A motif of fewer than ten highly homologous TCR beta variants was seen as apparently characteristic of ankylosing spondylitis blood.

Antigen specificity for these receptors is unknown. TCRdb reanalysed the 5' RACE reads using MiXCR and keeps one entry per CDR3 protein. There are about 840,000 distinct CDR3 sequences in the sample; 12% occur only once, and 0.51% lies in the top ten. The sample consisted of blood, either unsorted or a sorted T cell fraction (not recorded which). The receptors shown here come from a male donor with ankylosing spondylitis.

V is TRBV27 and J is TRBJ1-5, with 8 positions matching TRBD1. This CDR3 region has 17 residues. Germline loops: CDR1 MNHEY, CDR2 SMNVEV (reference sequence). With 5 bases clipped from V and 0 bases from J, the junction kept 9 bases outside the gene matches. CDR3 in amino acids: CASSVRDRSNSNQPQHF. DNA for the CDR3: TGTGCCAGCAGTGTCCGGGACAGGAGTAATAGCAATCAGCCCCAGCATTTT.

This clonotype was counted between two and nine times. The rearrangement uses TRBV10-3 and TRBJ1-1; D gene unclear. This CDR3 has 13 residues. Germline V gene sequence: CDR1 ENHRY, CDR2 SYGVKD. V lost 7 bases and J 2 bases, leaving 11 bases between the germline ends. The CDR3 region is CAINPRQNTEAFF. The DNA of the CDR3 is TGTGCCATCAATCCCAGACAAAACACTGAAGCTTTCTTT.

This clonotype came up a few times. The chain links TRBV6-1 to TRBJ2-2, with D tentatively TRBD1 (6 bases). The CDR3 spans 14 residues. Germline-derived CDR1 and CDR2 are MNHNS and SASEGT. The germline V and J ends were trimmed by 5 bases and 5 bases, with 12 bases remaining between them. CDR3 sequence: CASSRGTQTGELFF. The CDR3, as DNA: TGTGCCAGCAGTAGAGGGACACAGACCGGGGAGCTGTTTTTT.

This clonotype was seen more than once but under ten times. This rearrangement joins TRBV7-2 to TRBJ1-2; D might be TRBD1 (6 bases). CDR1 SGHTA and CDR2 FQGNSA come from the germline V gene. This CDR3 region has 12 residues. V was cut by 4 bases and J by 9 bases, with 12 bases left in between. The CDR3 spells CASSSWQGSYTF. The CDR3 coding sequence is TGTGCCAGCAGCTCATGGCAGGGGAGCTACACCTTC.

This clonotype was observed a few times. The rearrangement uses TRBV5-1 and TRBJ2-3, with D possibly TRBD1 on 6 matching bases. The ends were cut back, 5 bases at V and 3 bases at J, with 16 bases in the middle. The germline gives CDR1 SGHRS, CDR2 YFSETQ. The CDR3 runs 15 residues. CDR3 amino acids: CASSVGASPTDTQYF. The CDR3 region has the DNA TGCGCCAGCAGTGTGGGGGCCAGCCCGACAGATACGCAGTATTTT.

This rearrangement joins TRBV27 to TRBJ2-7; D may be TRBD2 (6 bases). CDR1 and CDR2 from the germline V gene are MNHEY and SMNVEV (reference sequence). V lost 3 bases, J lost 3 bases, and 18 bases lay in between. The length of the CDR3 is 16 residues. The CDR3 DNA sequence: TGTGCCAGCAGTTTGATTGGGGGGATGGGTCTCTACGAGCAGTACTTC. It translates to CASSLIGGMGLYEQYF.

This clonotype was counted only a few times. This chain joins TRBV5-5 and TRBJ2-1, with D perhaps matching TRBD2 (6 bases). V lost 4 bases and J lost 3, with 17 bases in between. Germline values: CDR1 SGHKS, CDR2 YYEKEE (reference sequence). This CDR3 region has 16 residues. The chain's CDR3 is CASSLRGSFYYNEQFF. DNA for the CDR3: TGTGCCAGCAGCCTACGGGGGAGCTTTTACTACAATGAGCAGTTCTTC.

This clonotype was picked up a small number of times. This chain connects TRBV5-5 to TRBJ1-1; 7 bases line up with TRBD1. CDR1 SGHKS and CDR2 YYEKEE come from the germline V gene (reference sequence). V lost 4 bases to trimming and J lost 0 bases; unmatched junction nucleotides: 6. The CDR3 runs 15 residues. The CDR3: CASSQGQSMNTEAFF. CDR3 nucleotide sequence: TGTGCCAGCAGCCAGGGACAGTCGATGAACACTGAAGCTTTCTTT.

This clonotype was seen only a few times. Written as DNA, the CDR3 is TGCAGTGCCCGTAGCCTTGACGGAGCCCTCTATGGCTACACCTTC. It codes for CSARSLDGALYGYTF. The rearrangement links TRBV20-1 to TRBJ1-2, with D uncertain. The CDR3 has 15 amino acids. V was clipped by 6 bases and J by 4 bases, with 21 bases between them. Germline CDR1 is DFQATT and CDR2 is SNEGSKA (reference sequence).

This clonotype was counted a few times. The chain carries TRBV7-2 and TRBJ1-1, with D perhaps matching TRBD1 (6 bases). Trimming left V 0 bases short and J 1 base short, with 9 bases between. The CDR3 extends over 15 amino acids. Looked up from germline, CDR1 is SGHTA and CDR2 is FQGNSA. The CDR3 loop is CASSLALTGNTEAFF. The CDR3 nucleotides are TGTGCCAGCAGCTTAGCGCTGACAGGGAACACTGAAGCTTTCTTT.

This clonotype has just a few counts. The J gene is TRBJ2-5, the V gene TRBV5-6, with TRBD2 matching 12 bases. V dropped 4 bases and J dropped 6; count of bases not matched to a gene: 7. The CDR3 is made up of 15 amino acids. CDR1 is SGHDT and CDR2 is YYEEEE in the germline V gene. CDR3 region: CASSTRLAGVKTQYF. CDR3 sequence (DNA): TGTGCCAGCAGCACTAGACTAGCGGGAGTCAAGACCCAGTACTTC.

This clonotype has a handful of counts. V and J are TRBV19 and TRBJ1-5; D gene uncertain. Per the germline V gene, CDR1 is LNHDA and CDR2 is SQIVND (reference sequence). There are 15 residues in the CDR3. Trimming cost V 3 bases and J 1 base, with 10 bases left between them. This CDR3 is CASSIGRPSNQPQHF. The CDR3, as DNA: TGTGCCAGTAGTATCGGCAGGCCCAGCAATCAGCCCCAGCATTTT.

This clonotype was detected a few times. CDR3 region: CSVEDGGLGQPQHF. The DNA for the CDR3 is TGCAGCGTTGAAGATGGGGGGTTGGGTCAGCCCCAGCATTTT. The genes are TRBV29-1 and TRBJ1-5; a possible D gene is TRBD1 (5 bases). The germline gives CDR1 SQVTM, CDR2 ANQGSEA. This CDR3 spans 14 amino acids. V was shortened by 0 bases and J by 6 bases, with 12 bases between the two germline ends.

The chain links TRBV7-2 to TRBJ2-5, with TRBD1 matching over 8 bases. From germline, CDR1 is SGHTA and CDR2 FQGNSA. V shed 1 base, J shed 1 base, and the junction held 2 bases outside the gene matches. The CDR3 is 15 amino acids. The CDR3 spells CASSLGGQAQETQYF. In nucleotides, the CDR3 is TGTGCCAGCAGCTTAGGGGGACAGGCCCAAGAGACCCAGTACTTC. The full variable domain, rest sourced from reference TRBV7-2 and TRBJ2-5, is GAGVSQSPSNKVTEKGKDVELRCDPISGHTALYWYRQSLGQGLEFLIYFQGNSAPDKSGLPSDRFSAERTGGSVSTLTIQRTQQEDSAVYLCASSLGGQAQETQYFGPGTRLLVL.

The chain carries TRBV5-5 and TRBJ1-3; D not resolved. Trimming pared 6 bases from V and 0 bases from J, leaving 13 bases between. There are 15 residues in the CDR3. CDR1 is SGHKS, CDR2 YYEKEE, per germline (reference sequence). The DNA for the CDR3 is TGTGCCAGCATCCGTGGGGAGAGCTCTGGAAACACCATATATTTT. It encodes CASIRGESSGNTIYF.

This clonotype was seen many times. The J gene is TRBJ1-2, the V gene TRBV29-1, with D tentatively TRBD1 (6 bases). Germline V lookup: CDR1 SQVTM, CDR2 ANQGSEA. This CDR3 has 12 amino acids. V was trimmed by 4 bases and J by 2 bases, leaving 8 bases between them. The chain's CDR3 is CSVAGENYGYTF. CDR3 DNA: TGCAGCGTTGCAGGGGAGAACTATGGCTACACCTTC. Full variable domain (outside the CDR3, taken from reference TRBV29-1 and TRBJ1-2): SAVISQKPSRDICQRGTSLTIQCQVDSQVTMMFWYRQQPGQSLTLIATANQGSEATYESGFVIDKFPISRPNLTFSTLTVSNMSPEDSSIYLCSVAGENYGYTFGSGTRLTVV.

This clonotype appeared many times. The V gene is TRBV12-3 or TRBV12-4, the J gene TRBJ2-7; 7 nucleotides line up with TRBD1. V lost 6 bases, J lost 7 bases, and 12 bases stayed unmatched. This CDR3 has 14 residues. The CDR3 sequence: CASSPQGIAEEQYF. The CDR3 DNA follows: TGTGCCAGCAGCCCACAGGGGATCGCGGAGGAGCAGTACTTC.

This clonotype was found a few times. The CDR3 nucleotides read TGCAGTGCTACAGTTACTTATAATTCACCCCTCCACTTT. Its translation: CSATVTYNSPLHF. The chain joins TRBV20-1 to TRBJ1-6; unclear D gene. The CDR3 runs to 13 residues. From germline, CDR1 is DFQATT and CDR2 SNEGSKA (reference sequence). The ends were cut back, 4 bases at V and 4 bases at J, with 8 bases in the middle.